This T cell receptor (beta chain) came from a study of T cells in Graves' hyperthyroidism and ophthalmopathy. Diagnoses were made from clinical symptoms, serum measures (thyroxine and TRAb), thyroid ultrasound and orbital computed tomography. Germline V lookup: CDR1 MDHEN, CDR2 SYDVKM. V was clipped by 6 bases and J by 5 bases, with 22 bases between them. The CDR3 is 16 amino acids. Amplified regions were TCR beta CDR3 sequences from RNA transcripts. TCR CDR3 regions were first amplified by RT-PCR with HTBI primers. TCRdb used MiXCR to reprocess the multiplex PCR reads, holding one entry per CDR3 protein. The sample holds under 350,000 distinct CDR3 sequences, 21% seen once. General observations from the study: Blood also contained most expanded thyroid clonotypes above 0.001.

This clonotype was recorded at least ten times. What it binds is not known. The clonotype was recovered from a woman aged 50 to 60 with Graves' hyperthyroidism. The sequencing input was blood. The chain couples TRBV28 to TRBJ2-5; tentative D call: TRBD2 (5 bases). The CDR3 DNA sequence: TGTGCCAGCAGCCCCCTTCGTTATGGGAGAGGTGAGACCCAGTACTTC. This codes for CASSPLRYGRGETQYF.